The TCR beta chain described here comes from a study of T cells in Graves' hyperthyroidism and ophthalmopathy. Uncontrolled infection, other autoimmune disease, pregnancy or lactation barred patients from enrollment. More than 9.5 ml fresh peripheral blood yielded the PBMCs. The source material, RNA transcripts, was used to amplify TCR beta CDR3 regions. The HTBI set primed first-round TCR CDR3 RT-PCR. TCRdb called the multiplex PCR reads again in MiXCR, with one record for every CDR3 protein. The profile shows a few hundred thousand distinct CDR3 sequences, over 20% of them singletons. From germline, CDR1 is LGHNA and CDR2 YNFKEQ. Trimming took 5 bases from V and 5 from J; bases not matched to a gene: 15. This CDR3 comprises 17 residues. In its sample, this clonotype was seen many times.

The specimen was blood. The origin of this receptor is a woman aged 45-60 years with Graves' hyperthyroidism. The J gene is TRBJ2-3, the V gene TRBV4-2, with 8 bases that match TRBD2. For the CDR3, the DNA is TGTGCCAGCAGCGGACGAGGACGGGAGGGCCGCCAAGATACGCAGTATTTT. This translates into CASSGRGREGRQDTQYF.